The 25 T cell receptor beta chains below were found in one sample sequenced in a study of CD8 T cell repertoires and HIV-1 epitope variants. Produced via immunoSEQ multiplex PCR; TCRdb's table is partial and in-frame only. This sample yields 5,900 or so clones, of which over 55% are seen a single time; nearly 45% belongs to the top ten. Their target antigens are unknown. Sequencing was done on a sample of cultured CD8+ T cells derived from PBMCs. These receptor sequences come from a male donor with HIV.

The rearrangement links TRBV5-4 to TRBJ2-1; weak D call: TRBD1 (5 bases). Germline V lookup: CDR1 SGHNT, CDR2 YYREEE (reference sequence). The CDR3 length is 13 residues. V dropped 1 base and J dropped 10 bases, with 12 bases sitting between them. Here the CDR3 DNA reads TGTGCCAGCAGCTTGTCGCAGGGCAGCGAGCAGTTCTTC. Its protein is CASSLSQGSEQFF.

The genes are TRBV14 and TRBJ2-3, with D perhaps matching TRBD1 or TRBD2 (5 bases each). Between the trimmed V and J ends, which lost 1 base and 0 bases, there was a span of 11 bases. The CDR3 contains 16 residues. Germline V gene sequence: CDR1 SGHDN, CDR2 FVKESK. DNA of the CDR3: TGTGCCAGCAGCCAAGTTTCGGGGCTCAGCACAGATACGCAGTATTTT. Translating gives CASSQVSGLSTDTQYF.

This clone was counted only a few times. The gene calls are TRBV29-1 and TRBJ1-4; D gene unclear. The V and J ends lost 4 bases and 0 bases respectively, with 9 bases between them. Germline-derived CDR1 and CDR2 are SQVTM and ANQGSEA. The CDR3 extends over 14 amino acids. CDR3 nucleotide sequence: TGCAGCGTTGGTGTGAGTGCAACTAATGAAAAACTGTTTTTT. Translation gives CSVGVSATNEKLFF.

The genes are TRBV27 and TRBJ1-6, with no clear D. The CDR3 extends over 15 amino acids. Germline CDR1 and CDR2: MNHEY and SMNVEV (reference sequence). Trimming pared 3 bases from V and 7 bases from J, leaving 13 bases between. CDR3 in DNA: TGTGCCAGCAGTTTCAGCCAGGATTTGAATTCACCCCTCCACTTT. Its protein is CASSFSQDLNSPLHF.

The genes are TRBV6-4 and TRBJ2-1; D remains ambiguous. Trimming took 10 bases from V and 6 from J, leaving 13 bases between them. The CDR3 length is 12 residues. Germline V gene sequence: CDR1 MRHNA, CDR2 SNTAGT. The CDR3 region is CATKAPGNEQFF. As DNA, the CDR3 is TGTGCCACCAAGGCCCCGGGCAATGAGCAGTTCTTC.

The chain is built from TRBV9 and TRBJ2-1; 9 positions agree with TRBD2. V was clipped by 2 bases and J by 7 bases; unmatched bases: 4. The CDR3 runs 14 residues. Germline values: CDR1 SGDLS, CDR2 YYNGEE. The CDR3 here is CASSVRGGFNEQFF. CDR3 bases: TGTGCCAGCAGCGTGCGGGGGGGATTTAATGAGCAGTTCTTC.

The J gene is TRBJ1-1, the V gene TRBV4-1, with 8 bases that match TRBD1. This CDR3 is built from 13 residues. The V gene end was trimmed by 3 bases and the J gene end by 4 bases; junction bases not matched to a gene: 1. Looked up from germline, CDR1 is MGHRA and CDR2 is YSYEKL. The CDR3 coding sequence is TGCGCCAGCAGCCACAGGGGGCTCACTGAAGCTTTCTTT. Translation gives CASSHRGLTEAFF.

The rearrangement joins TRBV6-5 to TRBJ2-2; D is possibly TRBD1 (6 bases). V lost 6 bases to trimming and J lost 5 bases, with 10 bases between them. Germline V lookup: CDR1 MNHEY, CDR2 SVGAGI. The length of the CDR3 is 13 residues. DNA for the CDR3: TGTGCCAGCAGCGACACAGGGACCGGGGAGCTGTTTTTT. It codes for CASSDTGTGELFF.

V gene TRBV4-3 combines with J gene TRBJ1-2; unclear D gene. CDR1 and CDR2 (germline): LGHNA, YSLEER. Trimming removed 0 bases from V and 1 base from J, with 27 bases in between. The CDR3 contains 21 residues. The chain's CDR3 is CASSQESPLDQQTFHNYGYTF. The CDR3 DNA reads as TGCGCCAGCAGCCAAGAAAGCCCGTTGGACCAGCAAACATTCCATAACTATGGCTACACCTTC.

The CDR3 is CASSLEGDPSYEQYF. In nucleotides, the CDR3 is TGTGCCAGCAGCTTAGAGGGGGACCCTTCCTACGAGCAGTACTTC. The chain couples TRBV7-2 to TRBJ2-7; D is possibly TRBD1 (6 bases). The CDR3 is 15 residues long. Germline-derived CDR1 and CDR2 are SGHTA and FQGNSA. V lost 1 base and J 1 base, leaving 11 bases between the germline ends.

V is TRBV6-1 and J is TRBJ2-1, with TRBD2 identical over 8 bases. The CDR3 consists of 17 residues. Germline CDR1 MNHNS, CDR2 SASEGT. Trimming cost V 3 bases and J 9 bases; bases outside gene matches: 16. The CDR3 spells CASSDRFRAGEFGEQFF. CDR3 in DNA: TGTGCCAGCAGTGACCGTTTTCGAGCGGGAGAGTTCGGTGAGCAGTTCTTC.

This clone was found a few times. The chain couples TRBV5-4 to TRBJ1-1, with 10 bases lining up with TRBD1. The length of the CDR3 is 14 residues. V was clipped by 5 bases and J by 7 bases; unmatched bases: 8. Germline V gene lookup returns CDR1 SGHNT and CDR2 YYREEE (reference sequence). The CDR3 reads CASRVDRGQGEAFF. Written as DNA, the CDR3 is TGTGCCAGCAGGGTAGACAGGGGGCAAGGTGAAGCTTTCTTT.

This clone was seen a handful of times. The CDR3, as DNA: TGTGCCAGCAGCCCGTGGACTAGCGGGAGGGGAAACATTCAGTACTTC. This translates into CASSPWTSGRGNIQYF. The genes are TRBV7-8 and TRBJ2-4, with TRBD2 matching 15 bases. Trimming took 5 bases from V and 6 from J; bases not matched to a gene: 5. Per the germline V gene, CDR1 is SGHVS and CDR2 is FQNEAQ. The CDR3 runs 16 residues.

This clone was counted between two and nine times. This sequence joins TRBV2 and TRBJ2-7; unclear D gene. Germline CDR1 SNHLY, CDR2 FYNNEI. This CDR3 comprises 10 residues. Deletions cut 4 bases from V and 7 bases from J, with 5 bases between. CDR3 DNA: TGTGCCAGCAGTGCGTGGGAGCAGTACTTC. This encodes CASSAWEQYF.

This sequence joins TRBV18 and TRBJ1-1, with no clear D. The CDR3 contains 13 residues. Trimming cost V 3 bases and J 11 bases, with 16 bases left between them. Germline V gives CDR1 KGHSH, CDR2 LQKENI. The CDR3 is CASSPNNKSPAFF. The CDR3 coding sequence is TGTGCCAGCTCACCCAATAACAAGTCCCCCGCTTTCTTT.

This chain connects TRBV1 to TRBJ2-2; the table assigns TRBD1, which was not confirmed against the DNA. TRBV1 is classified as a pseudogene. CDR3 size: 15 residues. CDR3 nucleotide sequence: TGCACCAGCAGCCAAGGGACAGGGGGCACCGGGGAGCTGTTTTTT. Its translation: CTSSQGTGGTGELFF.

Here the CDR3 reads CASSLPRQETQYF. Here the CDR3 DNA reads TGTGCCAGCAGTTTGCCTAGGCAAGAGACCCAGTACTTC. V gene TRBV27 combines with J gene TRBJ2-5; D gene uncertain. V lost 3 bases and J lost 2, with 7 bases in between. CDR1 is MNHEY, CDR2 SMNVEV, per germline (reference sequence). This CDR3 has 13 residues.

The rearrangement links TRBV2 to TRBJ1-3; D is uncertain. This CDR3 is 14 amino acids long. Germline loops: CDR1 SNHLY, CDR2 FYNNEI. V dropped 1 base and J dropped 4 bases, with 8 bases sitting between them. CDR3 loop: CASSEESLGNTIYF. DNA of the CDR3: TGTGCCAGCAGTGAAGAGAGCCTAGGAAACACCATATATTTT.

This rearrangement joins TRBV5-4 to TRBJ2-1; maybe TRBD1 (6 bases). Trimming left V 4 bases short and J 0 bases short, with 11 bases between. CDR1 SGHNT and CDR2 YYREEE come from the germline V gene (reference sequence). The CDR3 sequence is 15 residues long. The CDR3 region is CASSHDRFSYNEQFF. CDR3 bases: TGTGCCAGCAGCCATGACAGGTTCTCCTACAATGAGCAGTTCTTC.

The sample holds a few counts of this clone. The chain couples TRBV7-9 to TRBJ1-6, with D unresolved. Germline CDR1 and CDR2: SEHNR and FQNEAQ (reference sequence). Trimming stripped 5 bases from V and 0 bases from J, with 5 bases between. The CDR3 spans 14 residues. The CDR3 reads CASSQSSYNSPLHF. Written as DNA, the CDR3 is TGTGCCAGCAGCCAGAGCTCCTATAATTCACCCCTCCACTTT.

The chain is built from TRBV28 and TRBJ2-1, with 14 bases lining up with TRBD2. V shed 2 bases and J 8 bases; nucleotides not matched to a gene: 14. The CDR3 is 19 residues long. CDR1 and CDR2 from the germline V gene are MDHEN and SYDVKM. In DNA, the CDR3 is TGTGCCAGCAGTTTAGAGGGACTAGCGGGAGAGGGGGCAGGGGATGAGCAGTTCTTC. It codes for CASSLEGLAGEGAGDEQFF. Drawing the rest from reference TRBV28 and TRBJ2-1, the complete variable domain is DVKVTQSSRYLVKRTGEKVFLECVQDMDHENMFWYRQDPGLGLRLIYFSYDVKMKEKGDIPEGYSVSREKKERFSLILESASTNQTSMYLCASSLEGLAGEGAGDEQFFGPGTRLTVL.

The chain uses TRBV5-1 and TRBJ2-2; D unclear. Per the germline V gene, CDR1 is SGHRS and CDR2 is YFSETQ. V was shortened by 3 bases and J by 4 bases, with 7 bases between the two germline ends. This CDR3 is 13 amino acids long. The CDR3 sequence is CASSSALTGELFF. CDR3 DNA: TGCGCCAGCAGCTCGGCCCTCACCGGGGAGCTGTTTTTT.

V gene TRBV19 combines with J gene TRBJ2-7, with 11 bases lining up with TRBD2. The CDR3 sequence is 19 residues long. Germline V CDR1 and CDR2: LNHDA, SQIVND (reference sequence). V shed 5 bases and J 3 bases; nucleotides not matched to a gene: 18. This chain's CDR3 is CASSPLAGGTPGRLYEQYF. The CDR3, as DNA: TGTGCCAGTAGTCCATTAGCGGGAGGGACTCCGGGGCGACTCTACGAGCAGTACTTC. The whole variable domain, filled in from reference TRBV19 and TRBJ2-7, reads DGGITQSPKYLFRKEGQNVTLSCEQNLNHDAMYWYRQDPGQGLRLIYYSQIVNDFQKGDIAEGYSVSREKKESFPLTVTSAQKNPTAFYLCASSPLAGGTPGRLYEQYFGPGTRLTVT.

In this sample, this clone turned up a few times. The rearrangement uses TRBV5-8 and TRBJ1-5; no clear D gene. This CDR3 has 15 residues. Germline loops: CDR1 SGHTS, CDR2 YDEGEE. V lost 0 bases and J 1 base, leaving 8 bases between the germline ends. As DNA, the CDR3 is TGTGCCAGCAGCTTGGGACAACACAGCAATCAGCCCCAGCATTTT. Its protein product is CASSLGQHSNQPQHF. The entire variable domain, with the rest obtained from reference TRBV5-8 and TRBJ1-5, is as follows: EAGVTQSPTHLIKTRGQQATLRCSPISGHTSVYWYQQALGLGLQFLLWYDEGEERNRGNFPPRFSGRQFPNYSSELNVNALELEDSALYLCASSLGQHSNQPQHFGDGTRLSIL.

V is TRBV6-1 and J is TRBJ2-7; TRBD1 matches 8 bases. The CDR3 extends over 16 amino acids. Germline V CDR1 and CDR2: MNHNS, SASEGT. V was clipped by 1 base and J by 3 bases; unmatched bases: 8. As DNA, the CDR3 is TGTGCCAGCAGTGAAGAATCGACAGGGGACCTCTACGAGCAGTACTTC. Protein product: CASSEESTGDLYEQYF.